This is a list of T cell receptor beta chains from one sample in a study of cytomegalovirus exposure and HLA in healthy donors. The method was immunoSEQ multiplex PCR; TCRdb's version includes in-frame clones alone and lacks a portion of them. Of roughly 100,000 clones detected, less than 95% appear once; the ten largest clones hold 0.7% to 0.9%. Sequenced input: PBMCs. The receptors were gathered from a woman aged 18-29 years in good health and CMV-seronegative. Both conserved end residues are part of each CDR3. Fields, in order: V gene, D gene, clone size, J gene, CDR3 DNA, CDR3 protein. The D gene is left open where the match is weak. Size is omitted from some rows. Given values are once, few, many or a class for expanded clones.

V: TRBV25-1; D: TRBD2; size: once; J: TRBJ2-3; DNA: TGTGCCAGCAGTGTACTAGCGGGAGGACATACGCAGTATTTT; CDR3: CASSVLAGGHTQYF
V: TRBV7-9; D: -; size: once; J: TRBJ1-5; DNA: TGTGCCAGCAGCTCCCGGGGTCCTCAGCCCCAGCATTTT; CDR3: CASSSRGPQPQHF
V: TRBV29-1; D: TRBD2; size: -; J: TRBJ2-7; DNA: TGCAGCGTTGTCCTAGCGGGGCGGAACGAGCAGTACTTC; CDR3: CSVVLAGRNEQYF
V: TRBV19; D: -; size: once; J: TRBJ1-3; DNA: TGTGCCAGTAGTCAGGGGCGCTCTGGAAACACCATATATTTT; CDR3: CASSQGRSGNTIYF
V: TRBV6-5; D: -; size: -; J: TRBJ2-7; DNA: TGTGCCAGCAGTTACGGCCAGGGGACCTACGAGCAGTACTTC; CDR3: CASSYGQGTYEQYF
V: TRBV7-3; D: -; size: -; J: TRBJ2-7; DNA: TGTGCCAGCAGCTTGGCCCAGGTCCTTCCCTACGAGCAGTACTTC; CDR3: CASSLAQVLPYEQYF
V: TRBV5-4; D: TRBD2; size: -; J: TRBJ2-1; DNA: TGTGCCAGCAGCCGGGGACTAGCGGGAGCTAACAATGAGCAGTTCTTC; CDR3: CASSRGLAGANNEQFF
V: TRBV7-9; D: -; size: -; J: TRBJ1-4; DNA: TGTGCCAGCAGAGCAGGGGCCGAGTATGAAAAACTGTTTTTT; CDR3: CASRAGAEYEKLFF
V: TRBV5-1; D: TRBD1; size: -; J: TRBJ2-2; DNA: TGCGCCAGCACTAAAGGGACAGGGGGGACCGGGGAGCTGTTTTTT; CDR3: CASTKGTGGTGELFF
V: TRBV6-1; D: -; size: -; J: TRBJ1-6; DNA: TGTGCCGCAACCGAAGAGGGACTCGGGAATTCACCCCTCCACTTT; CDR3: CAATEEGLGNSPLHF
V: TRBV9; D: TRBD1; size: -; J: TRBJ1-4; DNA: TGTGCCAGCAGCGGGGACAGGGGGCGCGTCGGTGAAAAACTGTTTTTT; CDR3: CASSGDRGRVGEKLFF
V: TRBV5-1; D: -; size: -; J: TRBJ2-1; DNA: TGCGCCAGCAGCTTGGCCGGAGGGACCTCCGGTAGCGGTGAGCAGTTCTTC; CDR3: CASSLAGGTSGSGEQFF
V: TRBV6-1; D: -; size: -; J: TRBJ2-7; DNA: TGTGCCAGCAGTGAACGGCTGGGGCGCGAGCAGTACTTC; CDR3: CASSERLGREQYF
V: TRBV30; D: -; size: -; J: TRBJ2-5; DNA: TGTGCCGTAACGGCGGGGGCTGAGACCCAGTACTTC; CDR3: CAVTAGAETQYF
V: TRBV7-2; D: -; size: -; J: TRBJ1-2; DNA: TGTGCCAGCAGCTTAATCGCGACAGGCTATGGCTACACCTTC; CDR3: CASSLIATGYGYTF
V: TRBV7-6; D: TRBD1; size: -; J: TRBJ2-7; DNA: TGTGCCAGCAGCGCCGGACAGGGCTTCCCCTACGAGCAGTACTTC; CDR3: CASSAGQGFPYEQYF
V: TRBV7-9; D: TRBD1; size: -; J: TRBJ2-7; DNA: TGTGCCAGCAGCTTAGGGGCAGGGGGCCGCTCCTACGAGCAGTACTTC; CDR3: CASSLGAGGRSYEQYF
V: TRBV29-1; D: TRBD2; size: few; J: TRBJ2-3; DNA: TGCAGCGAGCAGGGACTATCCACAGATACGCAGTATTTT; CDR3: CSEQGLSTDTQYF
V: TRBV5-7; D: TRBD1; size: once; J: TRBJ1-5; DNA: TGTGCCAGCAGCTTGATGACAGGGGAACAGCCCCAGCATTTT; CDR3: CASSLMTGEQPQHF
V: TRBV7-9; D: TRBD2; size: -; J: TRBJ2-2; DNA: TGTGCCAGCAGCTCCAACCGGGGGGGAGCTAGCGGGCGAACCGGGGAGCTGTTTTTT; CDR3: CASSSNRGGASGRTGELFF
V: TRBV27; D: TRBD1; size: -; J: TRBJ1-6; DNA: TGTGCCAGCAGTATGGGACAGGGAAGTTCACCCCTCCACTTT; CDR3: CASSMGQGSSPLHF
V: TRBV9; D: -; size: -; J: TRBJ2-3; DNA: TGTGCCAGCAGCGTAGGGTCCCAGGGGTTAAACACAGATACGCAGTATTTT; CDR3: CASSVGSQGLNTDTQYF
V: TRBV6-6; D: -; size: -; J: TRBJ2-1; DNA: TGTGCCAGCAGTTGGCGGGACCAGAAAGACAATGAGCAGTTCTTC; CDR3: CASSWRDQKDNEQFF
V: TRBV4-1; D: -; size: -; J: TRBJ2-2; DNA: TGCGCCAGCAGCCAAGGGGGGGTAGCTAGACTAGGTCACGGGGAGCTGTTTTTT; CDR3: CASSQGGVARLGHGELFF
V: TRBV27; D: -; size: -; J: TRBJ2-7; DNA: TGTGCCAGCAGTTTGACGGGAACCAGGTACGAGCAGTACTTC; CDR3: CASSLTGTRYEQYF
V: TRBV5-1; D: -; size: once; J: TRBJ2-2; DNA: TGCGCCAGCAGCTTGGGACCAGGGAAGATGTCGACCGGGGAGCTGTTTTTT; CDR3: CASSLGPGKMSTGELFF
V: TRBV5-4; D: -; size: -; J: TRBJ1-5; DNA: TGTGCCAGCAGCTTGGATCAACAGCCCCAGCATTTT; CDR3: CASSLDQQPQHF
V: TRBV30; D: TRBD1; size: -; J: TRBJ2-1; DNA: TGTGCCTGGGTGACAGGGTTCGATGAGCAGTTCTTC; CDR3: CAWVTGFDEQFF
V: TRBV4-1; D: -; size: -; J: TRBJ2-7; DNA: TGCGCCAGCAGCCAAGACCTCCTTTCCGGGTCTAACTACGAGCAGTACTTC; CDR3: CASSQDLLSGSNYEQYF
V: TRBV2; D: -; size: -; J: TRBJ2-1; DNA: TGTGCCAGCAGTGAAGGGGGCTATGCCCAAGAGCAGTTCTTC; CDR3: CASSEGGYAQEQFF
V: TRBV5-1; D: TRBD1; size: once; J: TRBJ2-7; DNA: TGCGCCAGCAGCTTCCAGGGGGCGCGGGACGAGCAGTACTTC; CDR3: CASSFQGARDEQYF
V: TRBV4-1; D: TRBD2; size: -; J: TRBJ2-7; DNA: TGCGCCAGCAGCCAGGGACTAGCGGACCGCTACGAGCAGTACTTC; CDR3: CASSQGLADRYEQYF
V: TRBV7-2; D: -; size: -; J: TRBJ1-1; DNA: TGTGCCAGCAGCTTCGGAGGGAAGGGCACTGAAGCTTTCTTT; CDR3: CASSFGGKGTEAFF
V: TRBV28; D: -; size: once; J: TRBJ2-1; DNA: -; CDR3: CASSILGRGNEQFF
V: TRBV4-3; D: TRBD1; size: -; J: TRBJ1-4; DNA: TGCGCCAGCAGCCAAGATCGTCGGGGGACAGGGACAACAACTAATGAAAAACTGTTTTTT; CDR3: CASSQDRRGTGTTTNEKLFF
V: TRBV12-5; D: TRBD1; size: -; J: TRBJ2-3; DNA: TGTGCTAGTGGTTTGCTCCCGGGACAGGGGAAGGGAGATACGCAGTATTTT; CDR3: CASGLLPGQGKGDTQYF
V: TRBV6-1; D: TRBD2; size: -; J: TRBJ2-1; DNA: TGTGCCAGCGTAGGACTAGCGGGAACCTACAATGAGCAGTTCTTC; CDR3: CASVGLAGTYNEQFF
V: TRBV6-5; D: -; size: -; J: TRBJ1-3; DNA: TGTGCCAGCATACCATCAGGCATCTCTGGAAACACCATATATTTT; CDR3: CASIPSGISGNTIYF
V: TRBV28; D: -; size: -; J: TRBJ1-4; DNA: TGTGCCAGCAGTCATTGGGAGGGGCCACGGGGTGAAAAACTGTTTTTT; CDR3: CASSHWEGPRGEKLFF
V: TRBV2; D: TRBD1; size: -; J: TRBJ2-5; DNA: TGTGCCAGCAGACGGGACAGCCAAGAGACCCAGTACTTC; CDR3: CASRRDSQETQYF
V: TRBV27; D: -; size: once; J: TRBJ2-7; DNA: TGTGCCAGCAGTTCCGACCCTGGGGGCCACGAGCAGTACTTC; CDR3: CASSSDPGGHEQYF
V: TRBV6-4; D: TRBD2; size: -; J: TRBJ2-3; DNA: TGTGCCAGCAGTGAAACAAGCGGGGGGGCGACAGATACGCAGTATTTT; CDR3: CASSETSGGATDTQYF